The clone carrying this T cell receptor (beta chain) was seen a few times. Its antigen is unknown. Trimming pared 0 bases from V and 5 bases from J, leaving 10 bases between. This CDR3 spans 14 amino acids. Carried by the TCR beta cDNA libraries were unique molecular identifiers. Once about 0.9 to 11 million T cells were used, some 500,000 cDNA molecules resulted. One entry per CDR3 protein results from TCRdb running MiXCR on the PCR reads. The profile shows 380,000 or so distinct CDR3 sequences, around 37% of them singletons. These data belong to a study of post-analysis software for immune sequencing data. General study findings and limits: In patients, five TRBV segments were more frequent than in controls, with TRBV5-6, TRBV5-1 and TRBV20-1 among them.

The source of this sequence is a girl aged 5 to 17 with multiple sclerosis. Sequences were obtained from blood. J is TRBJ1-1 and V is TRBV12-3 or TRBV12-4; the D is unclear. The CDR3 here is CASSLASPRTEAFF. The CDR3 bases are TGTGCCAGCAGTTTAGCGAGCCCGAGGACTGAAGCTTTCTTT.